These 7 T cell receptor beta chains originate from one sample sequenced in a study of blood T cell repertoires in COVID-19. Produced via immunoSEQ multiplex PCR; TCRdb's table is partial and in-frame only. This repertoire shows about 190,000 clones, about 81% found once; its top ten account for under 4%. Source material: PBMCs or T cells enriched from blood (not recorded which). Receptor source: a woman aged 30 to 39 who had recovered from COVID-19.

The CDR3 is CASSQDNRGVGTQYF. The DNA for the CDR3 is TGTGCCAGCAGCCAAGATAACAGGGGAGTGGGGACCCAGTACTTC. The chain joins TRBV3-1 (or the pseudogene TRBV3-2) to TRBJ2-5; the match to TRBD1 covers 7 bases. Germline loops: CDR1 LGHDT, CDR2 YNNKEL (reference sequence). Trimming cost V 0 bases and J 7 bases; bases outside gene matches: 8. This CDR3 spans 15 amino acids.

V gene TRBV11-3 combines with J gene TRBJ2-1, with no clear D. The CDR3 contains 12 residues. The germline V and J ends were trimmed by 5 bases and 10 bases, with 12 bases remaining between them. Germline CDR1 and CDR2: SGHNT and YENEEA. This CDR3 reads CASSPRTREQFF. DNA for the CDR3: TGTGCCAGCAGCCCCCGCACTCGGGAGCAGTTCTTC.

V and J are TRBV7-2 and TRBJ2-3; no clear D gene. Trimming removed 1 base from V and 5 bases from J, with 13 bases in between. Germline assignment: CDR1 SGHTA and CDR2 FQGNSA. The CDR3 sequence is 15 residues long. The CDR3 is CASSLDSLSRDTQYF. CDR3 DNA sequence: TGTGCCAGCAGCTTAGACTCCCTTTCGAGAGATACGCAGTATTTT.

The J gene is TRBJ2-3, the V gene TRBV5-8; 9 bases agree with TRBD1. The V gene's germline CDR1 is SGHTS and CDR2 YDEGEE. The CDR3 spans 15 residues. V dropped 2 bases and J dropped 3; count of bases not matched to a gene: 4. CDR3 nucleotide sequence: TGTGCCAGCAGCTTAACAGGACAGGGGACAGATACGCAGTATTTT. Translating gives CASSLTGQGTDTQYF.

The genes are TRBV28 and TRBJ2-1; a possible D gene is TRBD1 (6 bases). From germline, CDR1 is MDHEN and CDR2 SYDVKM. Trimming removed 8 bases at V and 7 bases at J, with 21 bases between. The CDR3 totals 15 residues. The DNA of the CDR3 is TGTGCCAGCTACCCAGGGGCAGAATACCAAAATGAGCAGTTCTTC. Its translation is CASYPGAEYQNEQFF.

This clone was detected only once. The chain combines TRBV27 with TRBJ1-2, with 8 bases lining up with TRBD1. Germline V lookup: CDR1 MNHEY, CDR2 SMNVEV (reference sequence). J gave up 0 bases and V 3 bases, and 18 bases lay outside the gene matches. The CDR3 length is 20 residues. The CDR3 sequence: CASSFSGQAARVGSNYGYTF. The CDR3 region has the DNA TGTGCCAGCAGTTTTTCGGGACAGGCAGCGCGGGTAGGGTCTAACTATGGCTACACCTTC.

The genes are TRBV7-9 and TRBJ1-2; D call uncertain. V was clipped by 0 bases and J by 8 bases, with 13 bases between them. This CDR3 contains 14 residues. CDR1 and CDR2 (germline): SEHNR, FQNEAQ (reference sequence). Written as DNA, the CDR3 is TGTGCCAGCAGCTTAGCGATGGGTAGGGAGGGCTACACCTTC. Encoded protein: CASSLAMGREGYTF.